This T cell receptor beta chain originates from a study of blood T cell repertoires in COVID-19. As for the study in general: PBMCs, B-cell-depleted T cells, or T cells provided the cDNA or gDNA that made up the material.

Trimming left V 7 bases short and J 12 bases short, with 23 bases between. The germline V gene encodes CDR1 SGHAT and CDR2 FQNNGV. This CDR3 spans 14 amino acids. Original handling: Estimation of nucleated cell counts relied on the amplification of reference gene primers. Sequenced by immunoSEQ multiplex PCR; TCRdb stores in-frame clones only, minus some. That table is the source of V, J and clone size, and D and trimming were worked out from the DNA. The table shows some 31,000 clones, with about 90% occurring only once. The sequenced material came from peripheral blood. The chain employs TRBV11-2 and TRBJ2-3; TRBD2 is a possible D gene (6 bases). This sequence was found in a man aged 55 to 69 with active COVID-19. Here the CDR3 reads CASTSPAGPSTQYF. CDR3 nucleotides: TGTGCCAGCACCTCTCCTGCGGGACCTTCCACCCAGTATTTT.